This TCR beta chain was profiled in a study of T cells after yellow fever vaccination. Study-wide context: Fractions containing few cells were prepared with SMART-Seq v4 Ultra Low Input. Study results and limitations: Reappearance after the booster was seen for most primary-vaccination clones, at more than 95% CD4 and 80% to 90% CD8. The CD4 compartment and the CD8 compartment contained a small share of clonotypes in common.

UMIs were added to TCR cDNA along with a universal primer site when it was made by 5'RACE template switching. TCRdb recomputed calls from the 5' RACE reads with MiXCR, one row per CDR3 protein. In the table there are 300,000 to 400,000 distinct CDR3 sequences, 4% of which are singletons. Germline CDR1 and CDR2: SGHNT and YENEEA. Trimming took off 5 bases at V and 1 base at J, with 11 bases between the two ends. This CDR3 contains 14 residues. This clonotype was seen a handful of times. Antigen: not known. The chain combines TRBV11-3 with TRBJ1-1; D remains unclear. This sequence was found in a man aged 18 to 30 who received the YFV17D yellow fever vaccine. The sequenced sample was PBMCs, obtained 5 days after the yellow fever booster vaccination. Here the CDR3 reads CASSPGRWNTEAFF. CDR3 nucleotide sequence: TGTGCCAGCAGCCCCGGACGGTGGAACACTGAAGCTTTCTTT.